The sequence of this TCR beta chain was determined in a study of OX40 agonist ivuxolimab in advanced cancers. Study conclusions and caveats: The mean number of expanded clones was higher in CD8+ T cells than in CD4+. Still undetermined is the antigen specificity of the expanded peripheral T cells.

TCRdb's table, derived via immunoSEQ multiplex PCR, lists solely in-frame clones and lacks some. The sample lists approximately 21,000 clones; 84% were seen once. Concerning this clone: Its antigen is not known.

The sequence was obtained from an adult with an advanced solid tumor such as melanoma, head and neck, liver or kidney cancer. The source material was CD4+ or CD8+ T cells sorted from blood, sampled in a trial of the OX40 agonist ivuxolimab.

The CDR3: CASSLEELGEQFF. In DNA form, the CDR3 reads TGTGCCAGCAGCTTAGAGGAGCTTGGTGAGCAGTTCTTC. The V call is TRBV13, the J call TRBJ2-1; no clear D gene. This CDR3 comprises 13 residues. Trimming removed 1 base at V and 9 bases at J, with 10 bases between. Germline CDR1 is PRHDT and CDR2 is FYEKMQ (reference sequence).